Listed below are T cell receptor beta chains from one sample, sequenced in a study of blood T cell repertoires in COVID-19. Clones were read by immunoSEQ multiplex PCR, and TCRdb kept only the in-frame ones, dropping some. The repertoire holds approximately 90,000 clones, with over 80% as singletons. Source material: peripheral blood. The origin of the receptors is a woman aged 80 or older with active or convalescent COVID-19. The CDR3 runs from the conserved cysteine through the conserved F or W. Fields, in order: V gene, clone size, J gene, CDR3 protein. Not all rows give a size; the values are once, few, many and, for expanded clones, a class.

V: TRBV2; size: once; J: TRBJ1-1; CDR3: CASSRGWGGPNEAFF
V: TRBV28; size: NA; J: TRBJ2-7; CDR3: CASGVGREEQYF
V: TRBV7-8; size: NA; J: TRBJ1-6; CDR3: CASSFTSRGGPYNSPLHF
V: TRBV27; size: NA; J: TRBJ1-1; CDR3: CASNPLGVMNTEAFF
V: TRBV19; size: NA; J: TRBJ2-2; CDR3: CASRRRRTYTGELFF
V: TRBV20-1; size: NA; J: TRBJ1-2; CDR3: CSASSGIGYTF
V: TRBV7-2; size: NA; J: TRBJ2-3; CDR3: CASRAGQTSTDTQYF
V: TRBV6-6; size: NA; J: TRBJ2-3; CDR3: CASSYGQRSDTQYF
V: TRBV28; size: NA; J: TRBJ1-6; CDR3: CASSQQGGNSPLHF
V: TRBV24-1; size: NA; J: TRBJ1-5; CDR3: CATSGSLRGQPQHF
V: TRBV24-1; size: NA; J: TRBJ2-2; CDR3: CATSPRKVTGSTGELFF
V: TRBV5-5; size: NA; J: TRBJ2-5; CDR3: CASSSPITGGGQTQYF
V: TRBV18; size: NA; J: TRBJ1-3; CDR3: CASSQGNTIYF
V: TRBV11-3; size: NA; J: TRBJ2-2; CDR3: CASSLSGTGELFF
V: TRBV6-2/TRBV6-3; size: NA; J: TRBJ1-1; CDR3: CASSYVRDTEAFF
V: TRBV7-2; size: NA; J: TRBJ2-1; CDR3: CASSLRAGGPNEQFF
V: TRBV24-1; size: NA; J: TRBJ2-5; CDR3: CATSDPPGGRETQYF
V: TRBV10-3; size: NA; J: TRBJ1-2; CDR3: CAISSDRGLANYGYTF
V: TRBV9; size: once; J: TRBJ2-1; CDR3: CASSPQSAGGIFNEQFF
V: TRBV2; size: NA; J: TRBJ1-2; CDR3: CASTVVGSYGYGYTF
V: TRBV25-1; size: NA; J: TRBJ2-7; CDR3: CASRGTGVRGEQYF
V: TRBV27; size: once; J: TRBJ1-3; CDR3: CASKDRDPGNTIYF